This TCR beta chain was identified during a study of cytomegalovirus exposure and HLA in healthy donors. The study, taken as a whole, reports: Several top significant clusters appeared, in a later analysis, to be linked to common viral pathogens.

The PCR made use of 60 Vbeta and 13 Jbeta primers. Libraries were prepared by immunoSEQ multiplex PCR; TCRdb keeps only in-frame clonotypes and omits some of them. The sample contains roughly 160,000 clones, 80% to 90% of which appear only once. A note on this clone: Its antigen is still unknown.

Germline-derived CDR1 and CDR2 are SGHNT and YYREEE (reference sequence). V lost 4 bases, J lost 2 bases, and 8 bases stayed unmatched. The CDR3 contains 15 residues. The specimen was PBMCs. This rearrangement joins TRBV5-4 to TRBJ2-7; 8 nucleotides agree with TRBD1. This TCR was sampled from a male donor in good health and CMV-seronegative. CDR3 protein: CASSINRDRTYEQYF. The CDR3 nucleotides are TGTGCCAGCAGCATAAACCGGGACAGGACCTACGAGCAGTACTTC.